One sample yielded the 2 T cell receptor beta chains listed below, sequenced in a study of HIV-infected patients and healthy controls. cDNA was made from about 500 ng RNA using alpha and beta constant primers. Separate chain-specific third strand synthesis with multiplexing indices produced the alpha and beta libraries. From the 5' RACE reads, TCRdb called clonotypes with MiXCR, one entry per CDR3 protein. The sample lists about 17,000 distinct CDR3 sequences, 4.5% to 7% occurring once. Whole blood was used without fractionation, so all unsorted peripheral T cells were included. Source material: blood. Every receptor here comes from an adult in good health.

This clonotype is labeled as medium-sized. The J gene is TRBJ2-3, the V gene TRBV6-5, with 10 bases that match TRBD2. The V gene's germline CDR1 is MNHEY and CDR2 SVGAGI. The length of the CDR3 is 17 residues. J lost 7 bases, V lost 4 bases, and 14 bases had no gene match. The chain's CDR3 is CASSSTDLLAGRHTQYF. DNA for the CDR3: TGTGCCAGCAGTTCCACTGATTTACTAGCGGGGCGCCATACGCAGTATTTT.

This clonotype was detected many times. The chain links TRBV19 to TRBJ1-1; the match to TRBD1 covers 10 bases. Germline V gives CDR1 LNHDA, CDR2 SQIVND (reference sequence). CDR3 length: 14 amino acids. V was pared by 9 bases and J by 7 bases, with 11 bases of the junction left unmatched. The DNA for the CDR3 is TGTGCCAGCAGAGACAGGGGGCAGACTGTTGAAGCTTTCTTT. Protein product: CASRDRGQTVEAFF.